This is a list of T cell receptor beta chains from one sample in a study of Ad26.COV2.S vaccination and SARS-CoV-2 variants. Here immunoSEQ multiplex PCR was the method, and the copy in TCRdb shows in-frame clones only, minus some. This sample has roughly 140,000 clones, with 86% found just once. Specimen: peripheral blood, collected after recovery from COVID-19. The receptors were sampled from a human donor who had recovered from COVID-19. The CDR3 runs from the conserved cysteine through the conserved F or W. D genes are given only for firm matches. Clone size is stated in some rows and not others, as once, few, many or a class when expanded.

V	D	J	size	DNA	CDR3
TRBV19	NA	TRBJ1-1	NA	TGTGCCAGTAGTATCTCTTCGGGGACTGAAGCTTTCTTT	CASSISSGTEAFF
TRBV6-5	NA	TRBJ2-1	NA	TGTGCCAGCAGTTACTCGATCCGGACACTGGAGCAGTTCTTC	CASSYSIRTLEQFF
TRBV24-1	NA	TRBJ1-5	NA	TGTGCCACCAGTGATTGGAGGGAGGTTGGGCAGCCCCAGCATTTT	CATSDWREVGQPQHF
TRBV6-1	TRBD1	TRBJ1-5	NA	TGTGCCAGCAGTGAATTAGGGGGCAGCAATCAGCCCCAGCATTTT	CASSELGGSNQPQHF
TRBV5-1	NA	TRBJ1-1	NA	TGCGCCAGCAGCAACTTCATGAACACTGAAGCTTTCTTT	CASSNFMNTEAFF
TRBV6-2/TRBV6-3	TRBD1	TRBJ2-3	NA	TGTGCCAGCAGCGCCGGGACAGGGTTAACAGATACGCAGTATTTT	CASSAGTGLTDTQYF
TRBV19	NA	TRBJ1-6	NA	TGTGCCAGTAGTATTTCAGGGTCCCTCTATAATTCACCCCTCCACTTT	CASSISGSLYNSPLHF
TRBV6-5	TRBD1	TRBJ2-5	NA	TGTGCCAGCGGTAGGACAGGGGGCTACGAGACCCAGTACTTC	CASGRTGGYETQYF
TRBV15	TRBD1	TRBJ2-3	NA	TGTGCCACTACGCCAAAGGGACAGTCCACAGATACGCAGTATTTT	CATTPKGQSTDTQYF
TRBV15	TRBD1	TRBJ2-3	NA	TGTGCCACCAGTACAGGGGGCGCCGTAGATACGCAGTATTTT	CATSTGGAVDTQYF
TRBV18	NA	TRBJ2-5	NA	TGTGCCAGCTCACCGGGGCTCCAAGAGACCCAGTACTTC	CASSPGLQETQYF
TRBV30	NA	TRBJ1-5	once	TGTGCCTGGAGTGTGACATATGGGGGTCAGCCCCAGCATTTT	CAWSVTYGGQPQHF
TRBV11-2	NA	TRBJ2-1	once	TGTGCCAGCAGCTCGACTACTAATGCCTACAATGAGCAGTTCTTC	CASSSTTNAYNEQFF
TRBV5-1	NA	TRBJ1-6	few	TGCGCCAGCAGCTTGGAGGGGGTTCCCCTCCACTTT	CASSLEGVPLHF
TRBV28	NA	TRBJ1-5	NA	TGTGCCAGCAGTCGCTATCGGAGCAATCAGCCCCAGCATTTT	CASSRYRSNQPQHF
TRBV6-2/TRBV6-3	NA	TRBJ1-6	NA	TGTGCCAGCAGCCGCCGGGGCTCTCGGTCACCCCTCCACTTT	CASSRRGSRSPLHF
TRBV7-2	NA	TRBJ1-1	NA	TGTGCCAGCAGCTTAGTATACGTAGAAACAGCGAACACTGAAGCTTTCTTT	CASSLVYVETANTEAFF
TRBV6-6	NA	TRBJ1-2	NA	TGTGCCAGCAGTCAGGACGGAACAAACTATGGCTACACCTTC	CASSQDGTNYGYTF
TRBV27	NA	TRBJ1-1	NA	TGTGCCAGCAGTTTAGTCCCAGGGGACACTGAAGCTTTCTTT	CASSLVPGDTEAFF
TRBV11-2	NA	TRBJ2-5	NA	TGTGCCAGCAGCCCAAACAACGGGCGGGCCCAGTACTTC	CASSPNNGRAQYF
TRBV29-1	TRBD1	TRBJ1-1	NA	TGCAGCGTCGACAGGGGCCACCAAAACACTGAAGCTTTCTTT	CSVDRGHQNTEAFF
TRBV28	NA	TRBJ2-6	NA	TGTGCCAGCAGTCTAAAAATGGGCTCTGGGGCCAACGTCCTGACTTTC	CASSLKMGSGANVLTF
TRBV7-9	TRBD2	TRBJ2-1	NA	TGTGCCAGCAGCTTAGTGGGACTAGCGGAGCAGTTCTTC	CASSLVGLAEQFF
TRBV6-2/TRBV6-3	NA	TRBJ1-1	few	TGTGCCAGCAGTGCCGGACAACCTACTGAAGCTTTCTTT	CASSAGQPTEAFF
TRBV12-3/TRBV12-4	NA	TRBJ1-5	NA	TGTGCCAGCACCCCTCATAGCAATCAGCCCCAGCATTTT	CASTPHSNQPQHF
TRBV5-6	NA	TRBJ1-1	NA	TGTGCCAGCAGCCTAAGGGGAGGCACTGAAGCTTTCTTT	CASSLRGGTEAFF
TRBV27	TRBD1	TRBJ1-1	NA	TGTGCCAGCGGTGGAGGGGGCAACACTGAAGCTTTCTTT	CASGGGGNTEAFF
TRBV11-2	TRBD2	TRBJ2-1	NA	TGTGCCAGCAGCTTAAGGGGACTAGCTAGGACCAATGAGCAGTTCTTC	CASSLRGLARTNEQFF
TRBV2	TRBD1	TRBJ1-3	NA	TGTGCCAGCAGTGGGAACAGGGGAGGAAACACCATATATTTT	CASSGNRGGNTIYF
TRBV4-1	TRBD1	TRBJ2-6	NA	TGCGCCAGCAGCCAACCCACGTCCAGAGGACAGGGCCTCTCTGGGGCCAACGTCCTGACTTTC	CASSQPTSRGQGLSGANVLTF
TRBV25-1	NA	TRBJ2-5	NA	TGTGCCAGCAGTGAAACCCCGGCCGGAGAGACCCAGTACTTC	CASSETPAGETQYF
TRBV2	NA	TRBJ1-1	NA	TGTGCCAGTTGGTGGGACAAGGGGATGGCTAGGACTGAAGCTTTCTTT	CASWWDKGMARTEAFF
TRBV29-1	TRBD1	TRBJ2-1	once	TGCAGCGCCGACAGGGGGCTTAATGAGCAGTTCTTC	CSADRGLNEQFF
TRBV29-1	NA	TRBJ1-1	NA	TGCAGCGTTCAGGGGATCACCCCCGGGATGGAAGCTTTCTTT	CSVQGITPGMEAFF
TRBV7-2	NA	TRBJ1-2	once	TGTGCCAGCAGCTTAAGCTTGAGCTATGGCTACACCTTC	CASSLSLSYGYTF
TRBV7-2	TRBD1	TRBJ1-5	few	TGTGCCAGCAGCCTACCCGGGACAGGTGGCGGGCAGCCCCAGCATTTT	CASSLPGTGGGQPQHF
TRBV27	NA	TRBJ2-1	NA	TGTGCCAGCAGTTTGTATGGCGGGACCTCCTACAATGAGCAGTTCTTC	CASSLYGGTSYNEQFF
TRBV20-1	NA	TRBJ1-1	NA	TGCAGTGCTAGGGCCTTGACTGAAGCTTTCTTT	CSARALTEAFF
TRBV11-2	TRBD1	TRBJ2-3	NA	TGTGCCAGCAGCTTAGAGGCGACAGGGGTGCGGGGAGAAAAGGATACGCAGTATTTT	CASSLEATGVRGEKDTQYF
TRBV19	TRBD1	TRBJ2-1	NA	TGTGCCAGTTCCTCTGGGACAGGGCTATACAATGAGCAGTTCTTC	CASSSGTGLYNEQFF
TRBV7-9	NA	TRBJ2-3	NA	TGTGCCAGCAGCTTAAGCCCCTGGACGCAGTATTTT	CASSLSPWTQYF
TRBV4-3	NA	TRBJ2-7	NA	TGCGCCAGCAGCCAAGAACGGGGCAGCTCCTACGAGCAGTACTTC	CASSQERGSSYEQYF
TRBV19	TRBD1	TRBJ2-7	once	TGTGCCAGTAGTATTGTTCGGGACAGCTACGAGCAGTACTTC	CASSIVRDSYEQYF
TRBV29-1	NA	TRBJ2-3	NA	TGCAGCGTTGAGCCTCCCGCAGCGGCCCGGAATACGCAGTATTTT	CSVEPPAAARNTQYF
TRBV7-2	TRBD1	TRBJ2-5	few	TGTGCCAGCAGCCCCCCCTTGGGACAGCAAGAGACCCAGTACTTC	CASSPPLGQQETQYF
TRBV7-9	NA	TRBJ1-1	NA	TGTGCCAGCAGCCCTGGACTTGGTGAAGCTTTCTTT	CASSPGLGEAFF
TRBV28	NA	TRBJ2-7	NA	TGTGCCAGCAGTTTACACCGACTGCCCCAGGAGCAGTACTTC	CASSLHRLPQEQYF
TRBV9	TRBD1	TRBJ2-1	NA	TGTGCCAGCAGCGTAGAGGGGACAGGGGTTATGGGCAATGAGCAGTTCTTC	CASSVEGTGVMGNEQFF